The clone carrying this T cell receptor (beta chain) was picked up many times. This specimen belongs to a study of T-cell reconstitution after alpha-beta-depleted transplantation in children. This CDR3 comprises 13 residues. V gave up 5 bases and J gave up 4 bases; unmatched junction bases: 4. Germline CDR1 SGHTA, CDR2 FQGNSA. Using unique molecular identifiers, the investigators prepared the TCRbeta library. MiXCR, applied by TCRdb to the PCR reads, yields one record per CDR3 protein. The table has fewer than 90,000 distinct CDR3 sequences, about 6.7% seen once. This chain joins TRBV7-2 and TRBJ1-1, with 7 bases that match TRBD1. This receptor was obtained from a human donor who donated a stem cell graft to a child with acute lymphoblastic leukemia. The material sequenced was PBMCs from the stem cell graft donor, taken from the stem cell graft. CDR3 sequence reads: CASSVGTATEAFF. CDR3 nucleotide sequence: TGTGCCAGCAGCGTTGGGACAGCCACTGAAGCTTTCTTT.